A selection of T cell receptor beta chains follows, all from one sample in a study of CD8+ T cells in alopecia areata. Repertoires were generated with immunoSEQ multiplex PCR, while TCRdb's copy carries only in-frame clones and drops some. The sample records some 200,000 clones, just under 60% being singletons. Sequenced material: CD4+ T cells sorted from blood, taken at week 0. The receptors shown here come from a human donor with alopecia areata. Both conserved end residues are part of each CDR3. Each record gives: clone size, V gene, J gene, D gene, CDR3 protein, CDR3 DNA. The D gene is left open where the match is weak. The size field is filled for only some rows; it gives once, few, many or a size class.

size: -; V: TRBV6-5; J: TRBJ2-5; D: TRBD2; CDR3: CASSGGARETQYF; DNA: TGTGCCAGCAGCGGGGGGGCCAGAGAGACCCAGTACTTC
size: -; V: TRBV4-2; J: TRBJ1-5; D: -; CDR3: CASSQDPGARNQPQHF; DNA: TGTGCCAGCAGCCAAGATCCCGGTGCCCGCAATCAGCCCCAGCATTTT
size: few; V: TRBV7-2; J: TRBJ1-4; D: -; CDR3: CASSLEANEKLFF; DNA: TGTGCCAGCAGCTTAGAGGCTAATGAAAAACTGTTTTTT
size: -; V: TRBV30; J: TRBJ2-2; D: -; CDR3: CAWSVTGELFF; DNA: TGTGCCTGGAGTGTAACCGGGGAGCTGTTTTTT
size: -; V: TRBV5-1; J: TRBJ1-6; D: TRBD1; CDR3: CASSLGTGSDSPLHF; DNA: TGCGCCAGCAGCTTGGGGACAGGTTCCGATTCACCCCTCCACTTT
size: -; V: TRBV4-2; J: TRBJ1-2; D: -; CDR3: CASSQVKVDGGYTF; DNA: TGTGCCAGCAGCCAAGTTAAGGTGGACGGTGGCTACACCTTC
size: -; V: TRBV10-3; J: TRBJ2-1; D: TRBD1; CDR3: CAISSDRGEYNEQFF; DNA: TGTGCCATCAGTTCGGACAGGGGCGAGTACAATGAGCAGTTCTTC
size: -; V: TRBV5-1; J: TRBJ2-7; D: TRBD1; CDR3: CASSPGQNFIYEQYF; DNA: TGCGCCAGCAGCCCGGGACAGAACTTTATATACGAGCAGTACTTC
size: once; V: TRBV4-1; J: TRBJ2-7; D: -; CDR3: CASSQVSSNEQYF; DNA: TGCGCCAGCAGCCAAGTGTCCTCGAACGAGCAGTACTTC
size: -; V: TRBV4-2; J: TRBJ2-2; D: TRBD1; CDR3: CASSQGTAYTGELFF; DNA: TGTGCCAGCAGCCAGGGGACAGCGTACACCGGGGAGCTGTTTTTT
size: -; V: TRBV6-5; J: TRBJ2-7; D: -; CDR3: CASSYYRVPYEQYF; DNA: TGTGCCAGCAGTTATTATAGAGTCCCCTACGAGCAGTACTTC
size: -; V: TRBV9; J: TRBJ2-3; D: TRBD2; CDR3: CASSRTSSPPDTQYF; DNA: TGTGCCAGCAGCCGGACTAGTTCCCCCCCCGATACGCAGTATTTT
size: -; V: TRBV14; J: TRBJ1-6; D: -; CDR3: CASSPQYNSPLHF; DNA: TGTGCCAGCAGCCCGCAGTATAATTCACCCCTCCACTTT
size: few; V: TRBV14; J: TRBJ2-1; D: -; CDR3: CASSQVSGYNEQFF; DNA: TGTGCCAGCAGCCAAGTCTCCGGCTACAATGAGCAGTTCTTC
size: few; V: TRBV30; J: TRBJ2-5; D: TRBD2; CDR3: CAWSISGANQETQYF; DNA: TGTGCCTGGAGTATCAGCGGGGCCAACCAAGAGACCCAGTACTTC
size: -; V: TRBV15; J: TRBJ2-2; D: -; CDR3: CATSVINTGELFF; DNA: TGTGCCACCAGCGTAATAAACACCGGGGAGCTGTTTTTT
size: -; V: TRBV5-1; J: TRBJ2-4; D: -; CDR3: CASSLEGLQTRSAKNIQYF; DNA: TGCGCCAGCAGCTTGGAGGGACTCCAGACTAGGTCGGCCAAAAACATTCAGTACTTC
size: few; V: TRBV30; J: TRBJ1-5; D: -; CDR3: CAFTPGAQPQHF; DNA: TGTGCCTTCACACCGGGGGCCCAGCCCCAGCATTTT
size: few; V: TRBV15; J: TRBJ2-7; D: TRBD1; CDR3: CATSRTPTPGTGTYEQYF; DNA: TGTGCCACCAGCAGAACCCCAACACCCGGGACAGGGACGTACGAGCAGTACTTC
size: -; V: TRBV5-6; J: TRBJ1-2; D: -; CDR3: CASSLLSTLNYGYTF; DNA: TGTGCCAGCAGCTTGCTCAGTACCCTTAACTATGGCTACACCTTC
size: -; V: TRBV30; J: TRBJ1-6; D: TRBD1; CDR3: CAWLDRGLISPLHF; DNA: TGTGCCTGGCTAGACAGGGGGCTCATATCACCCCTCCACTTT
size: -; V: TRBV30; J: TRBJ1-6; D: -; CDR3: CAWERGSNSPLHF; DNA: TGTGCCTGGGAGAGGGGCAGCAATTCACCCCTCCACTTT
size: -; V: TRBV9; J: TRBJ2-7; D: -; CDR3: CASSTLSYEQYF; DNA: TGTGCCAGCAGCACCTTATCCTACGAGCAGTACTTC
size: few; V: TRBV10-3; J: TRBJ2-2; D: TRBD2; CDR3: CAITPGLAPNTGELFF; DNA: TGTGCCATCACCCCGGGACTAGCGCCTAACACCGGGGAGCTGTTTTTT
size: -; V: TRBV7-2; J: TRBJ2-5; D: -; CDR3: CASSLGTGWETQYF; DNA: TGTGCCAGCAGCTTAGGAACAGGGTGGGAGACCCAGTACTTC
size: -; V: TRBV18; J: TRBJ2-7; D: TRBD1; CDR3: CASSPDRGRVLGYEQYF; DNA: TGTGCCAGCTCTCCCGACAGGGGGCGCGTCCTTGGCTACGAGCAGTACTTC
size: -; V: TRBV2; J: TRBJ2-3; D: TRBD2; CDR3: CASSEWMASGGAGGTDTQYF; DNA: TGTGCCAGCAGTGAATGGATGGCTAGCGGGGGGGCCGGGGGAACAGATACGCAGTATTTT
size: -; V: TRBV29-1; J: TRBJ2-7; D: -; CDR3: CSALVDRYEQYF; DNA: TGCAGCGCGTTGGTCGATCGCTACGAGCAGTACTTC
size: -; V: TRBV2; J: TRBJ2-3; D: -; CDR3: CASGRSTRVDTQYF; DNA: TGTGCCAGCGGTCGCTCCACCCGAGTGGATACGCAGTATTTT
size: -; V: TRBV30; J: TRBJ1-4; D: TRBD1; CDR3: CAWRSQGAVGEKLFF; DNA: TGTGCCTGGAGATCACAGGGGGCCGTTGGAGAAAAACTGTTTTTT
size: -; V: TRBV7-8; J: TRBJ1-1; D: -; CDR3: CASSVNTEAFF; DNA: TGTGCCAGCAGCGTCAACACTGAAGCTTTCTTT
size: few; V: TRBV18; J: TRBJ2-6; D: TRBD1; CDR3: CASSRDRVGANVLTF; DNA: TGTGCCAGCTCACGGGACAGGGTTGGGGCCAACGTCCTGACTTTC
size: -; V: TRBV7-9; J: TRBJ2-5; D: -; CDR3: CASSLGVTGSGETQYF; DNA: TGTGCCAGCAGCTTAGGGGTCACAGGGTCCGGAGAGACCCAGTACTTC
size: -; V: TRBV6-5; J: TRBJ1-5; D: TRBD1; CDR3: CASSPGQGVQPQHF; DNA: TGTGCCAGCAGTCCCGGACAGGGGGTGCAGCCCCAGCATTTT
size: few; V: TRBV29-1; J: TRBJ2-4; D: TRBD1; CDR3: CSVLPIPTGAQNIQYF; DNA: TGCAGCGTCCTTCCCATACCCACAGGGGCCCAAAACATTCAGTACTTC
size: -; V: TRBV5-1; J: TRBJ2-5; D: -; CDR3: CASSFQGNVVETQYF; DNA: TGCGCCAGCAGCTTCCAGGGTAATGTGGTAGAGACCCAGTACTTC
size: -; V: TRBV6-1; J: TRBJ1-1; D: -; CDR3: CASSEVKGVGTEAFF; DNA: TGTGCCAGCAGTGAAGTGAAGGGAGTCGGCACTGAAGCTTTCTTT
size: -; V: TRBV4-2; J: TRBJ1-2; D: -; CDR3: CASSQAPGHINYGYTF; DNA: TGTGCCAGCAGCCAAGCTCCGGGACACATTAACTATGGCTACACCTTC
size: -; V: TRBV2; J: TRBJ2-3; D: TRBD2; CDR3: CASRRTSGETDTQYF; DNA: TGTGCCAGCAGACGGACTAGCGGGGAAACAGATACGCAGTATTTT
size: few; V: TRBV19; J: TRBJ2-2; D: TRBD1; CDR3: CASSIVGTGPAGELFF; DNA: TGTGCCAGTAGTATAGTGGGGACAGGGCCGGCCGGGGAGCTGTTTTTT
size: few; V: TRBV4-1; J: TRBJ2-3; D: -; CDR3: CASSHGRGLSTDTQYF; DNA: TGCGCCAGCAGCCACGGGCGGGGCCTTAGCACAGATACGCAGTATTTT
size: -; V: TRBV30; J: TRBJ1-2; D: -; CDR3: CAWTPSTYGYTF; DNA: TGTGCCTGGACACCTTCGACCTATGGCTACACCTTC
size: -; V: TRBV7-2; J: TRBJ2-5; D: -; CDR3: CASSYQTMETQYF; DNA: TGTGCCAGCAGCTACCAGACGATGGAGACCCAGTACTTC
size: -; V: TRBV29-1; J: TRBJ2-7; D: TRBD1; CDR3: CSVGGQGEGEQYF; DNA: TGCAGCGTTGGAGGACAGGGAGAGGGGGAGCAGTACTTC
size: few; V: TRBV29-1; J: TRBJ1-1; D: -; CDR3: CSVEGQLRTEAFF; DNA: TGCAGCGTTGAGGGCCAGCTGAGGACTGAAGCTTTCTTT
size: -; V: TRBV30; J: TRBJ2-1; D: -; CDR3: CAWSVRDNEQFF; DNA: TGTGCCTGGAGTGTACGTGATAATGAGCAGTTCTTC
size: -; V: TRBV30; J: TRBJ1-5; D: -; CDR3: CAWSVGGDKQPQHF; DNA: TGTGCCTGGAGTGTAGGAGGGGATAAGCAGCCCCAGCATTTT
size: -; V: TRBV5-1; J: TRBJ2-6; D: -; CDR3: CASSPGRGYSGANVLTF; DNA: TGCGCCAGCAGCCCCGGGCGGGGTTACTCTGGGGCCAACGTCCTGACTTTC
size: -; V: TRBV18; J: TRBJ1-5; D: -; CDR3: CASSPYFDQPQHF; DNA: TGTGCCAGCTCACCTTACTTTGATCAGCCCCAGCATTTT
size: few; V: TRBV15; J: TRBJ2-5; D: -; CDR3: CATTEQETQYF; DNA: TGTGCCACTACAGAGCAAGAGACCCAGTACTTC
size: few; V: TRBV15; J: TRBJ2-1; D: -; CDR3: CATSRDNGPDEQFF; DNA: TGTGCCACCAGCAGAGATAACGGTCCAGATGAGCAGTTCTTC
size: -; V: TRBV18; J: TRBJ2-1; D: -; CDR3: CASSPPMGEQFF; DNA: TGTGCCAGCTCACCACCGATGGGTGAGCAGTTCTTC